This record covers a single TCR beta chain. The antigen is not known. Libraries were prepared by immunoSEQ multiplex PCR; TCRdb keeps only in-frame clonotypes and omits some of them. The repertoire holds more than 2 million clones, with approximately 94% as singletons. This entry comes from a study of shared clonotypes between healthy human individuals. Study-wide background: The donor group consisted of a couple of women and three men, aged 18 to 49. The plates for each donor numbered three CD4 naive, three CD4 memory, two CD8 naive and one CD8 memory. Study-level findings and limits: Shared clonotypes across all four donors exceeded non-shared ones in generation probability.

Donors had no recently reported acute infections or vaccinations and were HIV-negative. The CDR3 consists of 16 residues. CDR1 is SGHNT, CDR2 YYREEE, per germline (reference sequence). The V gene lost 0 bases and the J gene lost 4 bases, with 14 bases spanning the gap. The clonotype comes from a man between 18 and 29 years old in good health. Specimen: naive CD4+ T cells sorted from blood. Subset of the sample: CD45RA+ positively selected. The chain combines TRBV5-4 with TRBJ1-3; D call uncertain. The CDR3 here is CASSLGLDPGGNTIYF. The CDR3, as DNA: TGTGCCAGCAGCTTGGGCCTGGACCCGGGGGGAAACACCATATATTTT.